This T cell receptor beta chain was captured by sequencing in a study of blood T cell repertoires in COVID-19. On the study more broadly: COVID-19 samples, acute and convalescent, were from the United States, Italy and Spain. The cDNA or gDNA used as material had been derived from T cells, B-cell-depleted T cells, or PBMCs.

Germline assignment: CDR1 SGHTS and CDR2 YDEGEE. This CDR3 has 15 residues. Trimming cost V 3 bases and J 6 bases; bases outside gene matches: 4. Study processing details: Reference gene primer amplification in the assay estimated nucleated cell counts. TCRdb's table, derived via immunoSEQ multiplex PCR, lists solely in-frame clones and lacks some. The DNA gave D and trimming, while V, J and clone size come from that table. The data contain under 150,000 clones, 65% to 85% of them singletons. Sequencing used peripheral blood. The clonotype originates from a man aged 70 or older with acute or convalescent COVID-19. The chain recombines TRBV5-8 with TRBJ1-5; 12 bases align to TRBD1. CDR3 sequence (DNA): TGTGCCAGCAGCTCCGGGACAGGGGGCGGTCAGCCCCAGCATTTT. Translating it yields CASSSGTGGGQPQHF.